What follows describes a single T cell receptor (beta chain). Its antigen is as yet unknown. These data belong to a study of blood T cells in healthy people across ages. Whole-study results and caveats: Calculation of diversity from one million T cells yielded estimates considered to be underestimates. Measured against age, TCR beta diversity per million T cells decreased in a roughly linear manner. Long-lived donors had more naive CD4+ cells and higher diversity than aged donors. PBMCs that were unsorted prevented a conclusive naive versus antigen-experienced comparison.

The V segment lost 3 bases and the J segment 7 bases; nucleotides outside the gene matches: 11. Germline values: CDR1 DFQATT, CDR2 SNEGSKA (reference sequence). CDR3 length equals 16 residues. Combining a sample-barcoded 5' primer with a J-beta primer mix, a second PCR ran for 7 to 11 cycles. TCRdb reprocessed the 5' RACE reads with MiXCR, giving one entry per CDR3 protein. The sample holds over a million distinct CDR3 sequences, approximately 59% seen once. The receptor was isolated from a man between 18 and 29 years old in good health. Sequencing was performed on blood. The chain links TRBV20-1 to TRBJ2-1, with TRBD2 identical over 11 bases. CDR3 coding DNA: TGCAGTGCTAGTTTTAGCGGGAGGGCCCCGTGGAATGAGCAGTTCTTC. The encoded protein is CSASFSGRAPWNEQFF.